This record looks at one T cell receptor beta chain sequence and its context. This sample was included in a study of T cells in Graves' hyperthyroidism and ophthalmopathy. Germline CDR1 is SGHTA and CDR2 is FQGNSA. The CDR3 runs to 16 residues. V was pared by 5 bases and J by 4 bases, with 20 bases between. RNA transcripts gave rise to amplified TCR beta CDR3 regions. TCR CDR3 regions were first amplified by RT-PCR with HTBI primers. A single record per CDR3 protein comes from TCRdb applying MiXCR to the multiplex PCR reads. The table lists some 650,000 distinct CDR3 sequences, 15% to 20% of them singletons. It was approximately 9.4 ml of fresh peripheral blood that supplied the PBMCs.

The clonotype was recovered from a woman aged 40-49 years with Graves' ophthalmopathy. Specimen: blood. The rearrangement links TRBV7-2 to TRBJ1-1; D is ambiguous. CDR3: CASSRISRSRATEAFF. CDR3 in DNA: TGTGCCAGCAGCCGCATCAGCCGGTCTAGGGCCACTGAAGCTTTCTTT. The full variable domain, in which reference TRBV7-2 and TRBJ1-1 provide the parts outside the CDR3, is GAGVSQSPSNKVTEKGKDVELRCDPISGHTALYWYRQSLGQGLEFLIYFQGNSAPDKSGLPSDRFSAERTGGSVSTLTIQRTQQEDSAVYLCASSRISRSRATEAFFGQGTRLTVV.